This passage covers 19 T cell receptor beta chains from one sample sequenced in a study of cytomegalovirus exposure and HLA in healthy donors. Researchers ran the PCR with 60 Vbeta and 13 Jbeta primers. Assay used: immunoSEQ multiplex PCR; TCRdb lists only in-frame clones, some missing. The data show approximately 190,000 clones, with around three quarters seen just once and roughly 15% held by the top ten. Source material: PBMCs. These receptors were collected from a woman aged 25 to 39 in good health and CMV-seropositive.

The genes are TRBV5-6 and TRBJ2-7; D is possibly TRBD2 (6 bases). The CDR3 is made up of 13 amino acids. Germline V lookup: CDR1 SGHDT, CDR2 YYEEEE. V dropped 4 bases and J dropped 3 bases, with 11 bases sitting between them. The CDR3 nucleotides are TGTGCCAGCAGCCTGGGACTGCTCTACGAGCAGTACTTC. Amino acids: CASSLGLLYEQYF. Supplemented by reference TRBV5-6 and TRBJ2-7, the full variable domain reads DAGVTQSPTHLIKTRGQQVTLRCSPKSGHDTVSWYQQALGQGPQFIFQYYEEEERQRGNFPDRFSGHQFPNYSSELNVNALLLGDSALYLCASSLGLLYEQYFGPGTRLTVT.

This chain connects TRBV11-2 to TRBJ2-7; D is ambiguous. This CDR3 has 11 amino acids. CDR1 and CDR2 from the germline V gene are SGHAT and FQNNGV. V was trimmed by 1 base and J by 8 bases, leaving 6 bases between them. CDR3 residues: CASSLGDKQYF. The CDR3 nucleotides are TGTGCCAGCAGCTTAGGAGACAAGCAGTACTTC. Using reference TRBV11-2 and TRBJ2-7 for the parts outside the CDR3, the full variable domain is EAGVAQSPRYKIIEKRQSVAFWCNPISGHATLYWYQQILGQGPKLLIQFQNNGVVDDSQLPKDRFSAERLKGVDSTLKIQPAKLEDSAVYLCASSLGDKQYFGPGTRLTVT.

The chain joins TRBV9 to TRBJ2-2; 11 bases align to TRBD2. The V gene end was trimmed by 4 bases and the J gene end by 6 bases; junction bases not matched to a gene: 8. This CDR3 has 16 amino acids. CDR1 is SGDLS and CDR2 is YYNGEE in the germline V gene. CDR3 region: CASSPRVSGGAGELFF. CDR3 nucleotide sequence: TGTGCCAGCAGCCCCCGGGTTAGCGGGGGGGCCGGGGAGCTGTTTTTT.

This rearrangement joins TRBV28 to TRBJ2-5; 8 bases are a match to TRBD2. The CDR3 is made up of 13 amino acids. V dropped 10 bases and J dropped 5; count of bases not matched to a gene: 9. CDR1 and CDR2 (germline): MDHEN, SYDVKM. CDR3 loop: CATMRGALETQYF. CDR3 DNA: TGTGCCACGATGCGGGGGGCGCTTGAGACCCAGTACTTC.

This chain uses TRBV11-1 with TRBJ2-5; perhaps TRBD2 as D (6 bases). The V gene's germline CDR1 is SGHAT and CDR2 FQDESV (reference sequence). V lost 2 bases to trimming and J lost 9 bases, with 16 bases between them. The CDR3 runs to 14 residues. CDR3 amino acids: CASSLLRDLTAQYF. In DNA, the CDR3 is TGTGCCAGCAGCTTACTTAGGGACTTAACGGCCCAGTACTTC.

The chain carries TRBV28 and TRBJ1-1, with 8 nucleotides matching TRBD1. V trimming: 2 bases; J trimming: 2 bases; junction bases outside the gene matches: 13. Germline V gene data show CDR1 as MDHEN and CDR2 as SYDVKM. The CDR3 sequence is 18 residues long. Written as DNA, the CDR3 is TGTGCCAGCAGTTTAAGGGCCGTCTACAGGGGGGGAAACACTGAAGCTTTCTTT. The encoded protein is CASSLRAVYRGGNTEAFF.

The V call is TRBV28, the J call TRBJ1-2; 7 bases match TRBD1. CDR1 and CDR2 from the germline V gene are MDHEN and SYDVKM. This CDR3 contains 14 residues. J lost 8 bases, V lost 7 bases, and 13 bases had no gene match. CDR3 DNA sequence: TGTGCCAGCAATAAGGGACAGCTAGTATTGGGCTACACCTTC. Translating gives CASNKGQLVLGYTF.

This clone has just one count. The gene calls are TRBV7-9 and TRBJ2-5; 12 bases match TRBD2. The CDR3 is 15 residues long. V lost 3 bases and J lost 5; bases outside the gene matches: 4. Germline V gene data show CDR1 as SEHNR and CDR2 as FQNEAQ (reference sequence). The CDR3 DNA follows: TGTGCCAGCAGCTTTGGACTAGCGGGACTGGAGACCCAGTACTTC. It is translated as CASSFGLAGLETQYF.

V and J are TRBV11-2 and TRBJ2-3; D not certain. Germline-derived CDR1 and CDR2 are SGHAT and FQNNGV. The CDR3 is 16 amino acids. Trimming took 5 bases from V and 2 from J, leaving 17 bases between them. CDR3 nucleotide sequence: TGTGCCAGCAGCCACCCGACACCACCTAACACAGATACGCAGTATTTT. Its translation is CASSHPTPPNTDTQYF. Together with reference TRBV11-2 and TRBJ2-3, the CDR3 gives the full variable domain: EAGVAQSPRYKIIEKRQSVAFWCNPISGHATLYWYQQILGQGPKLLIQFQNNGVVDDSQLPKDRFSAERLKGVDSTLKIQPAKLEDSAVYLCASSHPTPPNTDTQYFGPGTRLTVL.

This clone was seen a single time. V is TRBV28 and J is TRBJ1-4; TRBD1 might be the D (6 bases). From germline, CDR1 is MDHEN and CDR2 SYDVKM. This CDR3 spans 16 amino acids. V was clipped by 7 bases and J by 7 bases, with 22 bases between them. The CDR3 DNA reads TGTGCCAGCAAATTAGGGGGGGAGGCAGGAGGTGAAAAACTGTTTTTT. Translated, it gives CASKLGGEAGGEKLFF.

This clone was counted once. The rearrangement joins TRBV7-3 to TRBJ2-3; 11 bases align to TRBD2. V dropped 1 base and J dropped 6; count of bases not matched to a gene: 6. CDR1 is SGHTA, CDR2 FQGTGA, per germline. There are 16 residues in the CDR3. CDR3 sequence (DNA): TGTGCCAGCAGCTTAATGGGTAGCGGGAGGGCCGATACGCAGTATTTT. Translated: CASSLMGSGRADTQYF.

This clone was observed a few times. Here the CDR3 reads CASSISGQETQYF. DNA for the CDR3: TGTGCCAGTAGTATCTCAGGGCAAGAGACCCAGTACTTC. The chain is built from TRBV19 and TRBJ2-5; possible D gene TRBD1, 5 bases. Germline CDR1 is LNHDA and CDR2 is SQIVND (reference sequence). The CDR3 consists of 13 residues. V was clipped by 3 bases and J by 2 bases, with 7 bases between them. The variable domain in full, completed from reference TRBV19 and TRBJ2-5, reads DGGITQSPKYLFRKEGQNVTLSCEQNLNHDAMYWYRQDPGQGLRLIYYSQIVNDFQKGDIAEGYSVSREKKESFPLTVTSAQKNPTAFYLCASSISGQETQYFGPGTRLLVL.

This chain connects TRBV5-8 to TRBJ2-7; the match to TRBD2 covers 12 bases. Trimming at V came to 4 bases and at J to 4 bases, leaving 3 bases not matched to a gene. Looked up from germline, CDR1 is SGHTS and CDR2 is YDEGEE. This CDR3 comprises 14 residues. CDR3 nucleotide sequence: TGTGCCAGCAGCCTAACTAGCGGGAGGTACGAGCAGTACTTC. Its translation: CASSLTSGRYEQYF.

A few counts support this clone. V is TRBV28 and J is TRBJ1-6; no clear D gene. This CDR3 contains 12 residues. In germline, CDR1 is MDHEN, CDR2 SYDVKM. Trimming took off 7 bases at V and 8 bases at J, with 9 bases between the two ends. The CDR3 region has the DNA TGTGCCAGCAACGACTCTGATTCACCCCTCCACTTT. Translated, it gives CASNDSDSPLHF.

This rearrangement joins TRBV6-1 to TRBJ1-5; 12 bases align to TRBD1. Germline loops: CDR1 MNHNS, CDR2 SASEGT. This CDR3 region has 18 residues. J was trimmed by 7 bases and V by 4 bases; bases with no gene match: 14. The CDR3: CASSGGTGGATLRQPQHF. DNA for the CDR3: TGTGCCAGCAGTGGAGGGACAGGGGGCGCAACGTTAAGGCAGCCCCAGCATTTT.

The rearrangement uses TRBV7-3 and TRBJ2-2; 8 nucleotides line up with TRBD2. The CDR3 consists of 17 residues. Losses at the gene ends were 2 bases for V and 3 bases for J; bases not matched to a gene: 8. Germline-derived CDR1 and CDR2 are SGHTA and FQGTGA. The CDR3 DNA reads TGTGCCAGCAGCTTATCAAACGGGGGGGGTCACACCGGGGAGCTGTTTTTT. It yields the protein CASSLSNGGGHTGELFF.

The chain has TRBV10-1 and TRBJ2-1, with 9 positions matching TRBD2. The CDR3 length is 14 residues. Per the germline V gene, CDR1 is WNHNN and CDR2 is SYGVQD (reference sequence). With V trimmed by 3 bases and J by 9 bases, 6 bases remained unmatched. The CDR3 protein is CASSEGTSLLEQFF. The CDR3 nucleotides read TGCGCCAGCAGTGAAGGGACTAGCTTGCTTGAGCAGTTCTTC.

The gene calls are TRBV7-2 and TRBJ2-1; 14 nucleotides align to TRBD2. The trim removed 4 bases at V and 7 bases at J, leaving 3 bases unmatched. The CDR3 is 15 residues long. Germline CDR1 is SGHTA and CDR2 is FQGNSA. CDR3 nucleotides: TGTGCCAGCAGCTACTGGACTAGCGGGGGGAATGAGCAGTTCTTC. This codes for CASSYWTSGGNEQFF.

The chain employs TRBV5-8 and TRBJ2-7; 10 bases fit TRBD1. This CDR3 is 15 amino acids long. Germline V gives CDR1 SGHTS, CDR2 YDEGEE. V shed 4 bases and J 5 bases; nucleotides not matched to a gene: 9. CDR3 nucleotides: TGTGCCAGCAGCCCACCGGGACAGGGGCCCCACGAGCAGTACTTC. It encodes CASSPPGQGPHEQYF. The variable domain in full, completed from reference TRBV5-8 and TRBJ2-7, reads EAGVTQSPTHLIKTRGQQATLRCSPISGHTSVYWYQQALGLGLQFLLWYDEGEERNRGNFPPRFSGRQFPNYSSELNVNALELEDSALYLCASSPPGQGPHEQYFGPGTRLTVT.